This TCR beta chain was documented in a study of OX40 agonist ivuxolimab in advanced cancers. Background on the study: Treatment received earlier with anti-PD-1, anti-PD-L1 or anti-CTLA-4 agents was allowed, and approximately 40% had some. Study conclusions and caveats: Certain nonresponding patients likewise had low normalized T-cell clonal expansion.

Autoimmune disease history or systemic immunosuppression led to patients being barred. Sequencing used immunoSEQ multiplex PCR; TCRdb keeps in-frame clones, though not all of them. This table has tens of thousands of clones, around 86% appearing once. CDR3 length: 16 residues. Details on this clone: Its antigen is not known.

This TCR came from an adult with an advanced solid tumor such as melanoma, head and neck, liver or kidney cancer. The chain recombines TRBV1 with TRBJ1-3. TRBV1 is listed as a pseudogene. The source was CD4+ or CD8+ T cells sorted from blood, collected in a trial of the OX40 agonist ivuxolimab. The CDR3 sequence is CTSSQDCVSSGNTIYF. DNA of the CDR3: TGCACCAGCAGCCAAGATTGCGTGAGCTCTGGAAACACCATATATTTT.